A selection of T cell receptor beta chains follows, all from one sample in a study of blood T cell repertoires in COVID-19. Sequencing used immunoSEQ multiplex PCR; TCRdb keeps in-frame clones, though not all of them. The table includes around 250,000 clones, approximately 87% detected once. Sample: peripheral blood. The receptors stem from a man aged 55 to 69 with acute or convalescent COVID-19. Both conserved end residues are part of each CDR3. Fields, in order: V gene, J gene, D gene, clone size, CDR3 DNA, CDR3 protein. The D gene is left open where the match is weak. Clone size appears in some rows only: once, few, many, or a class for an expanded clone.

>TRBV6-6|TRBJ2-7|TRBD2|NA
TGTGCCAGCAGTCCCACCGGGGGACTAGCGGTTACCTACGAGCAGTACTTC
CASSPTGGLAVTYEQYF
>TRBV10-3|TRBJ2-1|TRBD2|NA
TGTGCCATCAGTGGCGCGGGAGGGTCTTACAATGAGCAGTTCTTC
CAISGAGGSYNEQFF
>TRBV7-6|TRBJ2-7|NA|NA
TGTGCCAGCAGCTTAGATCAGGGCGCCTACTACGAGCAGTACTTC
CASSLDQGAYYEQYF
>TRBV2|TRBJ1-5|TRBD1|NA
TGTGCCAGCAGGGGACAGGTGACTCAGCCCCAGCATTTT
CASRGQVTQPQHF
>TRBV19|TRBJ1-5|TRBD1|once
TGTGCCAGTAACCTCAACAGGGGAAATAGGCCCCAGCATTTT
CASNLNRGNRPQHF
>TRBV6-5|TRBJ1-6|NA|NA
TGTGCCAGCAACCCCGGACTCGAGAGAGCACCCCTCCACTTT
CASNPGLERAPLHF
>TRBV10-3|TRBJ2-1|TRBD2|once
TGTGCCATCCAGCGCGGGAGCGAGAATGAGCAGTTCTTC
CAIQRGSENEQFF
>TRBV19|TRBJ1-5|TRBD1|NA
TGTGCCAGTAGTACTACCGACAGGGCGGACCAGCCCCAGCATTTT
CASSTTDRADQPQHF
>TRBV7-3|TRBJ2-3|TRBD2|once
TGTGCCAGCAGCCTCATTAGCGGGGGCACAGATACGCAGTATTTT
CASSLISGGTDTQYF
>TRBV19|TRBJ1-1|NA|NA
TGTGCCAGTAGTCCAGGGATCATGAACACTGAAGCTTTCTTT
CASSPGIMNTEAFF
>TRBV6-2/TRBV6-3|TRBJ2-3|TRBD2|NA
TGTGCCAGCAGTTACTCCGGTCTAGCGGGGGTAGATACGCAGTATTTT
CASSYSGLAGVDTQYF
>TRBV24-1|TRBJ1-5|NA|NA
TGTGCCACCAGTGATGGGGGGGGAGGACATCAGCCCCAGCATTTT
CATSDGGGGHQPQHF
>TRBV21-1|TRBJ1-5|NA|NA
TGTGCCAGCAGCCTCTTTGGCCTTAGCAATCAGCCCCAGCATTTT
CASSLFGLSNQPQHF
>TRBV19|TRBJ2-3|TRBD2|NA
TGTGCCGGTAGTAAGACTAGCGGGCTTAACACAGATACGCAGTATTTT
CAGSKTSGLNTDTQYF
>TRBV6-1|TRBJ2-2|TRBD2|NA
TGTGCCAGCAGTAAACCTCCGGGACTAGCCGGGGAGCTGTTTTTT
CASSKPPGLAGELFF
>TRBV19|TRBJ2-2|NA|NA
TGTGCCAGTAGTTCGATGGGGGCGAGGGGGGAGCTGTTTTTT
CASSSMGARGELFF
>TRBV5-4|TRBJ2-2|NA|NA
TGTGCCAGCAGCTTGGGGACAGTAGACACCGGGGAGCTGTTTTTT
CASSLGTVDTGELFF
>TRBV28|TRBJ2-1|TRBD2|NA
TGTGCCAGCTGGAGTGTCTTTCGGGGACTAAGTCCCGAATCCACCCGGAATGAGCAGTTCTTC
CASWSVFRGLSPESTRNEQFF
>TRBV19|TRBJ2-7|TRBD1|NA
TGTGCCAGTAGTACGACCGGGACAGGGCTCCACGAGCAGTACTTC
CASSTTGTGLHEQYF
>TRBV6-2/TRBV6-3|TRBJ2-3|TRBD2|once
TGTGCCAGCAGTTTGAGGTCTAGCGGGAGGGCAGATACGCAGTATTTT
CASSLRSSGRADTQYF
>TRBV19|TRBJ2-5|NA|NA
TGTGCCAGTAGTGGGACAATTCAAGAGACCCAGTACTTC
CASSGTIQETQYF
>TRBV29-1|TRBJ2-7|NA|NA
TGCAGCGTTGAGGTAGCGAGCTTGGGGGAGCAGTACTTC
CSVEVASLGEQYF
>TRBV30|TRBJ2-3|NA|NA
TGTGCCTGGACCATCATAGATACGCAGTATTTT
CAWTIIDTQYF
>TRBV7-2|TRBJ1-1|NA|once
TGTGCCAGCAGCTTAGCGGGGCAGAACACTGAAGCTTTCTTT
CASSLAGQNTEAFF
>TRBV29-1|TRBJ2-5|NA|NA
TGCAGCGCCGTCGGGCCGACAGATGTAGAGACCCAGTACTTC
CSAVGPTDVETQYF
>TRBV4-1|TRBJ2-7|TRBD1|once
TGCGCCAGCAGCCATGACAGGGGGCCTGGGGAGCAGTACTTC
CASSHDRGPGEQYF
>TRBV11-2|TRBJ2-7|NA|NA
TGTGCCAGCAGCTTAACGGGGGTCTACGAGCAGTACTTC
CASSLTGVYEQYF
>TRBV18|TRBJ2-7|NA|NA
TGTGCCAGCTCACCAACAGGGTGGTACGAGCAGTACTTC
CASSPTGWYEQYF
>TRBV30|TRBJ1-6|NA|NA
TGTGCCTGGAGGAGGGATTCACCCCTCCACTTT
CAWRRDSPLHF
>TRBV19|TRBJ2-3|TRBD2|few
TGTGCCAGTAGTATAGCCTTGGCATGGGGAGCGGGAAACACAGATACGCAGTATTTT
CASSIALAWGAGNTDTQYF
>TRBV2|TRBJ1-2|NA|NA
TGTGCCAGCAGTGAAGAGTCAGGGTTGGGCGGCTACACCTTC
CASSEESGLGGYTF
>TRBV7-9|TRBJ2-7|TRBD2|NA
TGTGCCAGCAGCTTAGGAGGACTAGCGGGGACCTCCTACGAGCAGTACTTC
CASSLGGLAGTSYEQYF
>TRBV20-1|TRBJ2-7|NA|NA
TGCAGTGCTAGTGACACCAGGGGCCACGACGAGCAGTACTTC
CSASDTRGHDEQYF
>TRBV30|TRBJ1-4|NA|NA
TGTGCCTGGAGTACGGTGCTATCTAATGAAAAACTGTTTTTT
CAWSTVLSNEKLFF
>TRBV5-1|TRBJ1-1|TRBD1|NA
TGCGCCAGCAGCCTCCCGACAGGGGATCTCACTGAAGCTTTCTTT
CASSLPTGDLTEAFF
>TRBV30|TRBJ2-6|NA|NA
TGTGCCTGGATGTTAACTGGGGCCAACGTCCTGACTTTC
CAWMLTGANVLTF
>TRBV12-3/TRBV12-4|TRBJ1-1|NA|NA
TGTGCCAGTTCCCTAGGGGGAACCACTGAAGCTTTCTTT
CASSLGGTTEAFF
>TRBV5-1|TRBJ2-1|TRBD1|NA
TGCGCCAGCAGCCTCAGATGGACAGGGGGCAATGAGCAGTTCTTC
CASSLRWTGGNEQFF
>TRBV6-2/TRBV6-3|TRBJ2-5|NA|NA
TGTGCCAGCAGTCACTATCGGGCAGGGCAAGAGACCCAGTACTTC
CASSHYRAGQETQYF
>TRBV5-1|TRBJ2-2|NA|NA
TGCGCCAGCAGCTTGCGGCAGGTCAACACCGGGGAGCTGTTTTTT
CASSLRQVNTGELFF
>TRBV4-3|TRBJ1-2|NA|NA
TGCGCCAGCAGCCAAGATAATACAGTTGGAGGTGGCTACACCTTC
CASSQDNTVGGGYTF
>TRBV11-2|TRBJ2-7|TRBD1|many
TGTGCCAGCAGCACCCTTCCGGGACAGGGTGTGGATGAGCAGTACTTC
CASSTLPGQGVDEQYF
>TRBV28|TRBJ1-6|NA|once
TGTGCCAGCAGTTTCCAGGCGGGTCCGCCCCTCCACTTT
CASSFQAGPPLHF
>TRBV3-1/TRBV3-2|TRBJ1-1|NA|NA
TGTGCCAGCAGCCAACCCGGGACAAGCGCTTTCTTT
CASSQPGTSAFF
>TRBV15|TRBJ1-4|NA|NA
TGTGCCACCAGGGGGGACACCTATAATGAAAAACTGTTTTTT
CATRGDTYNEKLFF
>TRBV7-2|TRBJ2-7|NA|NA
TGTGCCAGCAGTAAAGAGCGCCGAGCTGCAAACGAGCAGTACTTC
CASSKERRAANEQYF
>TRBV19|TRBJ2-1|TRBD1|few
TGTGCCAGTACTCGGGGACAGGGGTTCTCACAAGGTGGAAATGAGCAGTTCTTC
CASTRGQGFSQGGNEQFF
>TRBV7-6|TRBJ1-5|NA|NA
TGTGCCAGCAGCAAACAGGAAAATAGCAATCAGCCCCAGCATTTT
CASSKQENSNQPQHF
>TRBV28|TRBJ2-5|NA|NA
TGTGCCAGCAGGTATTTAGAGACCCAGTACTTC
CASRYLETQYF
>TRBV14|TRBJ1-1|NA|few
TGTGCCAGCAGCCAAGTCCCAGGGTTCGGAAACACTGAAGCTTTCTTT
CASSQVPGFGNTEAFF
>TRBV30|TRBJ1-1|TRBD1|once
TGTGCCTGGACGGACAGGGGATTGGCAACTGAAGCTTTCTTT
CAWTDRGLATEAFF
>TRBV11-2|TRBJ1-2|TRBD1|NA
TGTGCCAGCAGCTTAGTCCGGGACAGTTTGTTCGGCTACACCTTC
CASSLVRDSLFGYTF
>TRBV29-1|TRBJ1-2|TRBD1|NA
TGCAGCGTTTCCTTCAGACAGGGGGTTTGGTATGGCTACACCTTC
CSVSFRQGVWYGYTF
>TRBV5-6|TRBJ2-7|TRBD2|NA
TGTGCCAGCAGCTTTTATCCGGGGGGGAGATCCTACGAGCAGTACTTC
CASSFYPGGRSYEQYF
>TRBV30|TRBJ1-6|TRBD1|NA
TGTGCCTGGACCAAGGGGGCGGCCAATTCACCCCTCCACTTT
CAWTKGAANSPLHF
>TRBV5-3|TRBJ1-1|TRBD1|NA
TGTGCCAGAAGCACCGGGACAGCCTACGAATTGAACACTGAAGCTTTCTTT
CARSTGTAYELNTEAFF
>TRBV19|TRBJ1-2|NA|NA
TGTGCCAGTAGTATTGGAGGTTTCCATGGCTACACCTTC
CASSIGGFHGYTF